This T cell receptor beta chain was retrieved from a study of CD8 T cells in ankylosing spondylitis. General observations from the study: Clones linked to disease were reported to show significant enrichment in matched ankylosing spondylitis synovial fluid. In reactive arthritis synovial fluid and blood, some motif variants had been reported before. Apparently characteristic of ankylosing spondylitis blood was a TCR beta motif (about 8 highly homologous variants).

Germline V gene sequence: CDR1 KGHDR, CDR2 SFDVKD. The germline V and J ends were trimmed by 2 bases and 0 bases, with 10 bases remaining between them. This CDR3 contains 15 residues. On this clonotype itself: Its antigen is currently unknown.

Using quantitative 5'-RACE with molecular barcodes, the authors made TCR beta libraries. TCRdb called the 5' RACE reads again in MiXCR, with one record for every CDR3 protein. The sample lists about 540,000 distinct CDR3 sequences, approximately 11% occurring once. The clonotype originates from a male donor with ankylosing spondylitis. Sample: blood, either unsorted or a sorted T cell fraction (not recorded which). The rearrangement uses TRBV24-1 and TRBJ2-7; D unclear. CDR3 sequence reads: CATSDSSVSSYEQYF. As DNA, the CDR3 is TGTGCCACCAGTGATTCATCGGTGAGCTCCTACGAGCAGTACTTC.